The rows below give T cell receptor beta chains drawn from one sample of a study of shared clonotypes between healthy human individuals. Assay: immunoSEQ multiplex PCR; the TCRdb copy retains only in-frame clones and omits some. The sample contains approximately 470,000 clones, approximately 78% of which appear only once. The sequenced material came from PBMCs. These receptors originate from a woman aged 40 to 49 in good health. Some clones in this sample may be carry-over from other donors' samples. Both conserved end residues are part of each CDR3. The D gene is left open where the match is weak. Rows give clone size only sometimes, using once, few, many, or a class for an expanded clone.

-	TRBV9	15	TRBJ1-4	-	TGTGCCAGCAGCGTAGCCGGGGGCGTCCAGGAAAAACTGTTTTTT	CASSVAGGVQEKLFF
-	TRBV28	14	TRBJ1-5	-	TGTGCCAGCAGTTTTGAGAGGGGCAATCAGCCCCAGCATTTT	CASSFERGNQPQHF
few	TRBV6-5	15	TRBJ2-6	-	TGTGCCAGCAGTTATGGTAGCACTGGGGCCAACGTCCTGACTTTC	CASSYGSTGANVLTF
-	TRBV6-8	13	TRBJ2-2	-	TGTGCCAGCTCCATTTCTAGGGGCGGGGAGCTGTTTTTT	CASSISRGGELFF
-	TRBV5-1	13	TRBJ2-7	-	TGCGCCAGCAGCACGGGACTCCCCCTCGAGCAGTACTTC	CASSTGLPLEQYF
few	TRBV27	17	TRBJ2-2	TRBD1	TGTGCCAGCAGTTCACGCAGGACAGGGGGGTATACCGGGGAGCTGTTTTTT	CASSSRRTGGYTGELFF
-	TRBV28	18	TRBJ2-3	TRBD2	TGTGCCAGCAGTTTATGGGGACTAGCGGGAGAGAACGGGAATACGCAGTATTTT	CASSLWGLAGENGNTQYF
once	TRBV5-1	14	TRBJ2-5	-	TGCGCCACAGCCAGAGCCCTAGATCAAGAGACCCAGTACTTC	CATARALDQETQYF
-	TRBV5-1	15	TRBJ1-4	-	TGCGCCAGCAGCATAGACCCGGGCGGTTACGAAAAACTGTTTTTT	CASSIDPGGYEKLFF
few	TRBV10-2	14	TRBJ2-3	TRBD2	TGCGCCAGCAGTGCTAGCGGGAGAACAGATACGCAGTATTTT	CASSASGRTDTQYF
-	TRBV7-9	11	TRBJ2-7	-	TGTGCCAGCAGCGACTACAGCGAGCAGTACTTC	CASSDYSEQYF
-	TRBV7-2	17	TRBJ2-2	TRBD2	TGTGCCAGCAGTCCTCCTACTAGCGGGCCCCTCACCGGGGAGCTGTTTTTT	CASSPPTSGPLTGELFF
few	TRBV4-1	17	TRBJ2-2	-	TGCGCCAGCAGCCAAGAGGACAGCCTCCTAAACACCGGGGAGCTGTTTTTT	CASSQEDSLLNTGELFF
-	TRBV18	15	TRBJ2-7	TRBD2	TGTGCCAGCTCACCAGCGGGGGGGGCCCTCTACGAGCAGTACTTC	CASSPAGGALYEQYF
few	TRBV30	12	TRBJ1-5	-	TGTGCCTGGAGCCTCCCGGACCAGCCCCAGCATTTT	CAWSLPDQPQHF
-	TRBV7-3	14	TRBJ1-1	-	TGTGCCAGCAGCTTAACCGCGGGGTTGGCTGAAGCTTTCTTT	CASSLTAGLAEAFF
-	TRBV27	14	TRBJ1-5	-	TGTGCCAGCCAACCCTCGTGGGGCAATCAGCCCCAGCATTTT	CASQPSWGNQPQHF
-	TRBV9	13	TRBJ1-2	-	TGTGCCAGCAGCCCGCGCCTTGGCGGTGGCTACACCTTC	CASSPRLGGGYTF
-	TRBV7-2	14	TRBJ2-1	-	TGTGCCAGCAGCCCAGGATTGGTCTACAATGAGCAGTTCTTC	CASSPGLVYNEQFF
-	TRBV4-3	16	TRBJ2-1	-	TGCGCCAGCAGCCCTGTGGGGGCCCCCCTTGTCAATGAGCAGTTCTTC	CASSPVGAPLVNEQFF
-	TRBV15	14	TRBJ2-2	-	TGTGCCACCAGCAGAGGTGGGAACACCGGGGAGCTGTTTTTT	CATSRGGNTGELFF
few	TRBV19	16	TRBJ2-6	-	TGTGCCAGTAGCGAGGACAGCAAATCTGGGGCCAACGTCCTGACTTTC	CASSEDSKSGANVLTF
-	TRBV7-2	14	TRBJ2-3	-	TGTGCCAGCAGCCCACTCCGGAGCCCAGATACGCAGTATTTT	CASSPLRSPDTQYF
-	TRBV6-1	14	TRBJ1-2	TRBD1	TGTGCCAGCAGGGAGAAGACAGGGGGCCACGGCTACACCTTC	CASREKTGGHGYTF
many	TRBV18	20	TRBJ2-7	TRBD1	TGTGCCAGCTCACCCCTTCACCCAATTTCCGGGACAGGGCTCCCCTACGAGCAGTACTTC	CASSPLHPISGTGLPYEQYF
-	TRBV18	17	TRBJ1-5	-	TGTGCCAGCTCATCAGGGGCAGGAGTGGTTAGCAATCAGCCCCAGCATTTT	CASSSGAGVVSNQPQHF
-	TRBV10-3	14	TRBJ2-3	TRBD2	TGTGCCACCTCCGGGACTAGCAGCACAGATACGCAGTATTTT	CATSGTSSTDTQYF
-	TRBV7-2	14	TRBJ2-7	TRBD1	TGTGCCAGCAGTCAAGGACAGGGAGCCTACGAGCAGTACTTC	CASSQGQGAYEQYF
-	TRBV7-9	15	TRBJ2-1	-	TGTGCCAGCAGCCCCCTCGGAGTGTCCTACAATGAGCAGTTCTTC	CASSPLGVSYNEQFF
-	TRBV5-1	14	TRBJ1-2	TRBD1	TGCGCCAGCAGCACCAGAGGACAGGCGTATGGCTACACCTTC	CASSTRGQAYGYTF
-	TRBV6-1	13	TRBJ1-5	TRBD1	TGTGCCAGCAGAGGGACAGGCAATCAGCCCCAGCATTTT	CASRGTGNQPQHF
once	TRBV5-1	15	TRBJ1-5	-	TGCGCCAGCAGCTTGGGAACTTCTGGGTCTCAGCCCCAGCATTTT	CASSLGTSGSQPQHF
few	TRBV7-3	15	TRBJ2-2	-	TGTGCCAGCAGCTTAATGGGGGACAACACCGGGGAGCTGTTTTTT	CASSLMGDNTGELFF
-	TRBV7-3	14	TRBJ1-1	-	TGTGCCAGCAGCCTGTTCGGGGGGACCACTGAAGCTTTCTTT	CASSLFGGTTEAFF
-	TRBV7-9	15	TRBJ2-2	TRBD2	TGTGCCAGCAGCTTTAACGGGAGGCACACCGGGGAGCTGTTTTTT	CASSFNGRHTGELFF
many	TRBV2	14	TRBJ2-3	TRBD2	TGTGCCAGCAGGGGACCTAGCGGTAGTCATACGCAGTATTTT	CASRGPSGSHTQYF
-	TRBV5-1	14	TRBJ2-3	-	TGCGCCAGCACCTATGACACTTTCACAGATACGCAGTATTTT	CASTYDTFTDTQYF
few	TRBV18	12	TRBJ1-2	TRBD1	TGTGCCAGCTCCCCAGGGGGTGGCGGCTACACCTTC	CASSPGGGGYTF
few	TRBV11-2	12	TRBJ2-7	TRBD2	TGTGCCAGCAGCACTAGCGGGGGCGAGCAGTACTTC	CASSTSGGEQYF
-	TRBV7-8	13	TRBJ1-1	-	TGTGCCAGCAGCTTAGTGCCGACCACTGAAGCTTTCTTT	CASSLVPTTEAFF
-	TRBV10-3	14	TRBJ2-5	TRBD1	TGTGCCATCAGTGAACAGGGGGCCGGAGAGACCCAGTACTTC	CAISEQGAGETQYF
once	TRBV28	16	TRBJ1-4	-	TGTGCCAGCAGTTTGAGGTTTGGTGCAACTAATGAAAAACTGTTTTTT	CASSLRFGATNEKLFF
-	TRBV27	14	TRBJ2-7	TRBD2	TGTGCCAGCAGAAGGAGCGGGAGGGACGGCGAGCAGTACTTC	CASRRSGRDGEQYF
few	TRBV7-6	17	TRBJ2-7	-	TGTGCCAGCAGCTCCGCAGACAGGCTCCTACTCTCCTACGAGCAGTACTTC	CASSSADRLLLSYEQYF
-	TRBV7-9	14	TRBJ2-5	-	TGTGCCAGCAGCTTAAGTCTAGCCGTGGAGACCCAGTACTTC	CASSLSLAVETQYF
-	TRBV2	15	TRBJ2-7	TRBD2	TGTGCCAGCAGTGCAGCTAGCGGGAGCTCCTACGAGCAGTACTTC	CASSAASGSSYEQYF
-	TRBV18	17	TRBJ2-1	-	TGTGCCAGCTCCCTTCCGAACTGGGAACTACTGAGGAATGAGCAGTTCTTC	CASSLPNWELLRNEQFF
-	TRBV5-1	18	TRBJ2-3	TRBD1	TGCGCCAGCAGCTTGGATGGGACAGAATTGATGGGCACAGATACGCAGTATTTT	CASSLDGTELMGTDTQYF
-	TRBV28	17	TRBJ2-1	TRBD2	TGTGCCAGCAGTTCGGGACTAGCGGGGTATTTCTACAATGAGCAGTTCTTC	CASSSGLAGYFYNEQFF
-	TRBV14	14	TRBJ2-2	-	TGTGCCAGCAGCCCCAGGATGAACACCGGGGAGCTGTTTTTT	CASSPRMNTGELFF
-	TRBV9	14	TRBJ2-5	-	TGTGCCAGCAGCGTAGCAGGGTACCAAGAGACCCAGTACTTC	CASSVAGYQETQYF
-	TRBV10-2	15	TRBJ2-1	TRBD2	TGCGCCAGCAGTTCCCGCGGGAGGGGAAACAATGAGCAGTTCTTC	CASSSRGRGNNEQFF
-	TRBV5-1	14	TRBJ1-1	TRBD1	TGCGCCAGCAGCGCGACAGGGGGAAACACTGAAGCTTTCTTT	CASSATGGNTEAFF
-	TRBV7-2	13	TRBJ1-5	-	TGTGCCAGCAGGGGGCAGAGCAATCAGCCCCAGCATTTT	CASRGQSNQPQHF
few	TRBV14	14	TRBJ2-7	-	TGTGCCAGCAGCCAAGAGTTCGTGGGAGGTGAGCAGTACTTC	CASSQEFVGGEQYF